Sequencing of this TCR beta chain was carried out in a study of identical twins. General study points: Monozygotic twin pairs showed more out-of-frame TCR alpha sharing than models estimated. Carriage of fewer insertions was seen in abundant cord blood beta clonotypes, whereas memory repertoires showed none.

Each donor was a healthy Caucasian. In regard to this clonotype: Its specificity is unknown.

Template switching supplied a universal primer site; unique molecular identifiers were carried on the cDNA. Using its own MiXCR run on the 5' RACE reads, TCRdb lists one record per CDR3 protein. The table has some 1,700,000 distinct CDR3 sequences, around 33% seen once. V lost 2 bases and J lost 5, with 13 bases in between. The CDR3 totals 14 residues. Germline assignment: CDR1 SGHRS and CDR2 YFSETQ. The source material was cord blood. The rearrangement uses TRBV5-1 and TRBJ2-5; tentatively, D is TRBD2 (6 bases). The sequence was obtained from a newborn girl in good health. The CDR3 region is CASSLSGVEETQYF. CDR3 sequence (DNA): TGCGCCAGCAGCTTATCGGGGGTGGAGGAGACCCAGTACTTC. Full variable domain (remainder filled in from reference TRBV5-1 and TRBJ2-5): KAGVTQTPRYLIKTRGQQVTLSCSPISGHRSVSWYQQTPGQGLQFLFEYFSETQRNKGNFPGRFSGRQFSNSRSEMNVSTLELGDSALYLCASSLSGVEETQYFGPGTRLLVL.